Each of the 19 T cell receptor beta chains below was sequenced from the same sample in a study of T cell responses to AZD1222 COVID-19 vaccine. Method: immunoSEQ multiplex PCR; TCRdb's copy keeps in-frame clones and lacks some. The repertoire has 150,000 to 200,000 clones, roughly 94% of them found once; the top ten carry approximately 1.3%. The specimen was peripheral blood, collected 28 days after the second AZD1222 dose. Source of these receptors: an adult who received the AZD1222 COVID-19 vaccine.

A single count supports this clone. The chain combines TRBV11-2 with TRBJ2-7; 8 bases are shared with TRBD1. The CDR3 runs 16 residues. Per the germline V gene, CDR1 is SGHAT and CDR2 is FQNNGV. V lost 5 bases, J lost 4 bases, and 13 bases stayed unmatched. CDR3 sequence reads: CASSTWGGDRRYEQYF. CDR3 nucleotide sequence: TGTGCCAGCAGCACCTGGGGCGGGGACAGGCGGTACGAGCAGTACTTC. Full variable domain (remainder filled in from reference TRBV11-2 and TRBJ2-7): EAGVAQSPRYKIIEKRQSVAFWCNPISGHATLYWYQQILGQGPKLLIQFQNNGVVDDSQLPKDRFSAERLKGVDSTLKIQPAKLEDSAVYLCASSTWGGDRRYEQYFGPGTRLTVT.

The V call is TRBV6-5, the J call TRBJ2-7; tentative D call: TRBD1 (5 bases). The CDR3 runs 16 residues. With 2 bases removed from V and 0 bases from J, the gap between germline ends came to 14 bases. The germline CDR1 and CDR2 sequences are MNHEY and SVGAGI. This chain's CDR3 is CASSYGFDSSSYEQYF. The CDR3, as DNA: TGTGCCAGCAGTTACGGGTTCGACAGCAGCTCCTACGAGCAGTACTTC.

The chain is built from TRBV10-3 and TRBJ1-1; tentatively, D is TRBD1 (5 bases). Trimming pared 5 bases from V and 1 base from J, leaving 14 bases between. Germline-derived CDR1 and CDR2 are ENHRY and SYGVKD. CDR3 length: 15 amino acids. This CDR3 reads CAISPPGPSNTEAFF. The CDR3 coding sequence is TGTGCCATCAGTCCGCCGGGACCCTCGAACACTGAAGCTTTCTTT.

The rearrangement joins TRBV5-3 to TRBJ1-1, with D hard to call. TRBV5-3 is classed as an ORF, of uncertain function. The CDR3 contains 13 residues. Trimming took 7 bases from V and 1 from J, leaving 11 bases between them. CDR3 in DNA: TGTGCCAGACCCGACGTTCCGAACACTGAAGCTTTCTTT. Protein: CARPDVPNTEAFF.

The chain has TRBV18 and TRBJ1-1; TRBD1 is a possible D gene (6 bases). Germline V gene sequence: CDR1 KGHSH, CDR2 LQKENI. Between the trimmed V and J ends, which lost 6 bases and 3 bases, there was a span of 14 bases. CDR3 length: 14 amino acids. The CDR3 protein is CASSGSGGDTEAFF. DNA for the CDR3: TGTGCCAGCTCCGGATCGGGGGGCGACACTGAAGCTTTCTTT.

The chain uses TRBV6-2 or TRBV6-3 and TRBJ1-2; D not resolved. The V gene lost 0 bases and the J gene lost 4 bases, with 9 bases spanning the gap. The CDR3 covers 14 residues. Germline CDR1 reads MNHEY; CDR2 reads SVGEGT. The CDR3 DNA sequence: TGTGCCAGCAGTTACTCCGCCAGCGGCTATGGCTACACCTTC. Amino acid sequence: CASSYSASGYGYTF.

CDR3 in amino acids: CASSLVQGKSYTEAFF. The CDR3 region has the DNA TGTGCCAGCAGCTTAGTACAGGGGAAGTCGTACACTGAAGCTTTCTTT. The chain is built from TRBV7-8 and TRBJ1-1, with TRBD1 matching 7 bases. Germline-derived CDR1 and CDR2 are SGHVS and FQNEAQ. The CDR3 sequence is 16 residues long. Germline trimming cut 1 base from V and 3 bases from J; bases unmatched to any gene: 8.

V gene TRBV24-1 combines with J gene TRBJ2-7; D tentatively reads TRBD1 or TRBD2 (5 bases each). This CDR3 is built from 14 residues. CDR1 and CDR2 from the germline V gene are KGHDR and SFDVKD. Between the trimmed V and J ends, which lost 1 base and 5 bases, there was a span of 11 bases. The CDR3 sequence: CATSDFRGTDEQYF. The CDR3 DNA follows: TGTGCCACCAGTGATTTTCGAGGGACGGACGAGCAGTACTTC.

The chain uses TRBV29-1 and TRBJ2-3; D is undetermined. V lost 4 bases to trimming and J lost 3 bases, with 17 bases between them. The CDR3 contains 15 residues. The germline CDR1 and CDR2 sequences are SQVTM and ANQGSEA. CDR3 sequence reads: CSVARSDLKTDTQYF. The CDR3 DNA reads TGCAGCGTTGCCCGATCGGACCTGAAAACAGATACGCAGTATTTT.

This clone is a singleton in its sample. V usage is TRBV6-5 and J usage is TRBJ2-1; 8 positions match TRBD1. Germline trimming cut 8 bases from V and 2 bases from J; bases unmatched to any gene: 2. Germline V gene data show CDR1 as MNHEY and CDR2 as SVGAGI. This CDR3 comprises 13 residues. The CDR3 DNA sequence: TGTGCCAGCGGGGACAGGACCTACAATGAGCAGTTCTTC. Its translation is CASGDRTYNEQFF.

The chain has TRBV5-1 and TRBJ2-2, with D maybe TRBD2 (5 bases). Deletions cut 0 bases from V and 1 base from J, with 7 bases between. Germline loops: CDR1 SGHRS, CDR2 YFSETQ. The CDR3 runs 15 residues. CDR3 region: CASSLAAGNTGELFF. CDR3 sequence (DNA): TGCGCCAGCAGCTTGGCCGCGGGGAACACCGGGGAGCTGTTTTTT.

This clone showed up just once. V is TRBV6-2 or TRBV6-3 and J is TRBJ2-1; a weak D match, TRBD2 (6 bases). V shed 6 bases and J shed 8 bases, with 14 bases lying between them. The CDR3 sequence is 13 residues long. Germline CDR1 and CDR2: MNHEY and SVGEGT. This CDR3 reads CASSRGGADEQFF. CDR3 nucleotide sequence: TGTGCCAGCAGCCGCGGAGGGGCCGATGAGCAGTTCTTC.

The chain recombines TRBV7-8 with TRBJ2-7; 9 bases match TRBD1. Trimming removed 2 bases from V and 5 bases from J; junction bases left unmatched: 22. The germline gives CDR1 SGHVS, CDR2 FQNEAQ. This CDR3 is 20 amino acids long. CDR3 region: CASSLYTTSFGTGQGNEQYF. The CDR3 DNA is TGTGCCAGCAGCTTATATACCACCTCTTTTGGGACAGGGCAAGGCAACGAGCAGTACTTC.

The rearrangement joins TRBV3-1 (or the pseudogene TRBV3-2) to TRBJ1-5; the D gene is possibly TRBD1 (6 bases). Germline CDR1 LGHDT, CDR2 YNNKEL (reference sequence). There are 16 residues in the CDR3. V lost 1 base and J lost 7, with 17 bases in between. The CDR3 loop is CASSQGTDRLLQPQHF. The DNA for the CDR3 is TGTGCCAGCAGCCAAGGGACAGATCGGCTTCTACAGCCCCAGCATTTT.

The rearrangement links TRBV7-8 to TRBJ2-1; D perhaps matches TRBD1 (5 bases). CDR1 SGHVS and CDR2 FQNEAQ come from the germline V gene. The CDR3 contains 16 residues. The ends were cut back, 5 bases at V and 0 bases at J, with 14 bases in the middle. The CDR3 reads CASSLTTESSYNEQFF. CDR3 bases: TGTGCCAGCAGCCTGACGACAGAAAGCTCCTACAATGAGCAGTTCTTC.

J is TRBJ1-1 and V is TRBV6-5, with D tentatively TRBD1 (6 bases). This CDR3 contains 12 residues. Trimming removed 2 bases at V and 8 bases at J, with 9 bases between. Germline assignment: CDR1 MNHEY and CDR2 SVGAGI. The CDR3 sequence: CASSYRGAEAFF. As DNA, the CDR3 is TGTGCCAGCAGTTACCGGGGGGCGGAAGCTTTCTTT.

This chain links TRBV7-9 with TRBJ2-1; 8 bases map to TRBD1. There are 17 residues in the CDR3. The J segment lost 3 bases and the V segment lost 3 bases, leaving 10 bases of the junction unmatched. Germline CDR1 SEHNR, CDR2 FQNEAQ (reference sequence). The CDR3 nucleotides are TGTGCCAGCAGCTTTTCCAGGACAGGGTTTGGCTACAATGAGCAGTTCTTC. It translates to CASSFSRTGFGYNEQFF. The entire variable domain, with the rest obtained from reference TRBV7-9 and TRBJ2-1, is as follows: DTGVSQNPRHKITKRGQNVTFRCDPISEHNRLYWYRQTLGQGPEFLTYFQNEAQLEKSRLLSDRFSAERPKGSFSTLEIQRTEQGDSAMYLCASSFSRTGFGYNEQFFGPGTRLTVL.

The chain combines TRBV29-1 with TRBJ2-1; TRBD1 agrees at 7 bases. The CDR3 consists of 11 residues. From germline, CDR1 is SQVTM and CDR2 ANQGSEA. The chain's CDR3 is CNTNRGNEQFF. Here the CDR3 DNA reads TGCAACACGAACAGGGGCAATGAGCAGTTCTTC.

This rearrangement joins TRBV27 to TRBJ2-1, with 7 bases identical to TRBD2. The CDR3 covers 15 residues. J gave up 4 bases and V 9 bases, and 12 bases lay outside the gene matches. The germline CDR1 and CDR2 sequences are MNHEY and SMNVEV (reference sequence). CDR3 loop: CASTSGEKAYNEQFF. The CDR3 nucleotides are TGTGCCAGTACAAGCGGGGAAAAGGCTTACAATGAGCAGTTCTTC.